This TCR beta chain was recorded in a study of beta chain features in type 1 diabetes (dated 2018 in TCRdb). Broadly, across the study: Patients and healthy donors did not differ in mean age, gender distribution, total cell number or subset yield. In the study, TCRB repertoires of sorted circulating CD4+ T cell subsets from recently diagnosed type 1 diabetes patients were compared with those of matched healthy donors. A total of over 95,000,000 sorted cells were examined across all samples, and RNA yield correlated strongly with the number of cells per subset. Regulatory and stem cell-like memory subsets were isolated from only 8 patients and roughly eight healthy donors, whereas naive and central memory subsets came from all 30 or so donors. On the study overall, not on this receptor specifically: Naive, central memory and regulatory TCRB repertoires appeared to be more alike among patients than among healthy donors. Fewer insertions and more nucleotide deletions at VDJ recombination sites were observed in patients with type 1 diabetes, implying thymic rearrangement abnormalities. A moderate but significant shortening of TCRB CDR3 length was observed in type 1 diabetes patients in all four CD4+ subsets. Because cDNA rather than genomic DNA was sequenced, highly expressing activated cells could have been over-represented, although no difference in activation and CD3 levels was found between groups. PCR may preferentially amplify shorter templates, but because patient and control samples were amplified and corrected together, any resulting skew would affect both groups equally. Because the HLA sub-analyses included only small numbers of individuals, any influence of HLA type on TCRB rearrangement was left unresolved.

There are a few counts of this clone. The target of this receptor is not known. It has no much larger one-base neighbor in the sample; base qualities were not kept. CDR1 and CDR2 (MNHNS, SASEGT) derive from the germline V gene. The CDR3 measures 13 amino acids from cysteine to phenylalanine. The only DNA kept is the CDR3, 39 bases in frame from the first base. Ends trimmed: V by 4 bases, J by 8 bases; bases unmatched to a gene: 6. Each donor gave one peripheral blood draw, about 100 mL on average, collected into heparinised tubes. A BD FACSAria II was used to sort naive, central memory, regulatory and stem cell-like memory CD4+ T cells with a panel that included CD45RO, CCR7, CD25, CD127, CD95 and CD27. Purity was above 95% for every sorted population. PBMCs were isolated immediately by Lymphoprep density gradient centrifugation and stained directly without culture. Samples were stained and sorted in pairs, with one healthy donor and one patient per experiment, so that batch effects were minimized.

All of the isolated RNA was reverse transcribed with the High Capacity cDNA Reverse Transcription Kit, so expressed TCRB transcripts were sequenced. Deep immunoSEQ sequencing was applied to naive, central memory and regulatory T cell samples, giving an average of approximately 3.8 million total reads per sample. Sorted cells were lysed in RLT buffer, and RNA was extracted using DNase-treated RNeasy Micro or Mini kits according to cell number. To prevent cross-contamination, each cell subset was processed individually, whereas patient and healthy donor samples were processed jointly. The immunoSEQ multiplex PCR was used to amplify TCRB sequences from cDNA, generating 87-bp fragments that spanned the CDR3 region. Amplicons were sequenced on the Illumina HiSeq platform. The original methods were these. Synthetic template baselines were used to correct PCR bias computationally, reads within Hamming distance 2 were collapsed, and singletons that could not be merged were discarded. Reads were aligned against IMGT so that V, D and J genes, CDR3 length and insertions or deletions at six rearrangement sites could be assigned. Within each subset, clonotype counts were normalized to the number of sorted cells before true diversity and Gini coefficients were calculated with the tcR R package. The overlap coefficient, calculated on TCRB nucleotide sequences, was used to measure repertoire sharing. What TCRdb holds here is the immuneACCESS table cut down to in-frame rearrangements. Part of the clones is not present; checked against another copy, under half of the missing clones reflect an unresolved V gene, and the others are unexplained. That table gives V, J and clone size, and the DNA gave D and trimming. The sample has more than 120,000 clones on record, about 13% of them singletons. Roughly 1.3% of the sample comes from the top ten.

The V gene is TRBV6-1 and the J gene is TRBJ2-5, with 8 bases in between that match TRBD2. The sequenced material came from central memory CD4+ T cells from blood. The clonotype originates from a man younger than 30 with type 1 diabetes. In nucleotides, the sequence is TGTGCCAGCAGTGCTACCGGGACTAGTACCCAGTACTTC. It encodes CASSATGTSTQYF.